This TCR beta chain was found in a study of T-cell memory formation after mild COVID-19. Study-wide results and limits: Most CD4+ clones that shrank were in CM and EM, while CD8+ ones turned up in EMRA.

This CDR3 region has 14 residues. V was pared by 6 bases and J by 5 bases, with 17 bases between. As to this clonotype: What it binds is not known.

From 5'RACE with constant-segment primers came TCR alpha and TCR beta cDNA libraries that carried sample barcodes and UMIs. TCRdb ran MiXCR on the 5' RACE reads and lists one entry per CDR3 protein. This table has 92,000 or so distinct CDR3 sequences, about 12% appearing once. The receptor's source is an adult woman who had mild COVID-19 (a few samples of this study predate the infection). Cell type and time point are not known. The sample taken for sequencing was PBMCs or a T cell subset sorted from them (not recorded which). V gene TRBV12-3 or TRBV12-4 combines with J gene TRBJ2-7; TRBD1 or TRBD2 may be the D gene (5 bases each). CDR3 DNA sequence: TGTGCCAGCAGACCCGGGACCCTTTGGGACGAGCAGTACTTC. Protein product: CASRPGTLWDEQYF.